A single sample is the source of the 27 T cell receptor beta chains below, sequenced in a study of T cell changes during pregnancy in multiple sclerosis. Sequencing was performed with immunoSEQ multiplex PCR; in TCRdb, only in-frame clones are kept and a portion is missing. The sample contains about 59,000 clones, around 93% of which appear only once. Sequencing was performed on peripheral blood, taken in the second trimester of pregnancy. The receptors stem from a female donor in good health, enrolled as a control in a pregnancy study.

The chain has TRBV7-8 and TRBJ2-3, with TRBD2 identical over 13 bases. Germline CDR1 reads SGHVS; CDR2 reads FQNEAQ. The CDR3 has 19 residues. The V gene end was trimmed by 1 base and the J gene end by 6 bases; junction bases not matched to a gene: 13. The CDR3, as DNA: TGTGCCAGCAGCTTAGTTCGACTAGCGGGGGGCTCTGTGGTGGATACGCAGTATTTT. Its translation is CASSLVRLAGGSVVDTQYF.

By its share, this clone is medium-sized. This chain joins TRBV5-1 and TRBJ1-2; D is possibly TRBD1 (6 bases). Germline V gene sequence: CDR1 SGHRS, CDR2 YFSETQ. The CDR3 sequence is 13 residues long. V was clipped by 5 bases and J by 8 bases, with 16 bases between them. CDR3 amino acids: CASRDSIGNGYTF. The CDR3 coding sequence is TGCGCCAGCAGGGACAGTATAGGGAACGGCTACACCTTC.

In nucleotides, the CDR3 is TGTGCCAGCAGCCGACAGGGAAGGGACCAAGAGACCCAGTACTTC. Its translation is CASSRQGRDQETQYF. This chain uses TRBV27 with TRBJ2-5; 7 bases line up with TRBD1. V was clipped by 6 bases and J by 0 bases; unmatched bases: 7. The CDR3 has 15 amino acids. Germline V gene sequence: CDR1 MNHEY, CDR2 SMNVEV (reference sequence).

As DNA, the CDR3 is TGTGCCAGCAGCTTAGGACTAGCGGGGGATGGGGAGACCCAGTACTTC. It is translated as CASSLGLAGDGETQYF. The gene calls are TRBV7-8 and TRBJ2-5; 12 nucleotides agree with TRBD2. Losses at the gene ends were 1 base for V and 5 bases for J; bases not matched to a gene: 5. Germline V gene lookup returns CDR1 SGHVS and CDR2 FQNEAQ. This CDR3 is 16 amino acids long. The variable domain in full, completed from reference TRBV7-8 and TRBJ2-5, reads GAGVSQSPRYKVAKRGQDVALRCDPISGHVSLFWYQQALGQGPEFLTYFQNEAQLDKSGLPSDRFFAERPEGSVSTLKIQRTQQEDSAVYLCASSLGLAGDGETQYFGPGTRLLVL.

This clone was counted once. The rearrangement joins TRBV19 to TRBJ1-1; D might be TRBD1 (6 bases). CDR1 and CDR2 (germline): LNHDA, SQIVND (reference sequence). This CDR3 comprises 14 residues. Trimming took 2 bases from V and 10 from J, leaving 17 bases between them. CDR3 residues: CASSIWQGSSGAFF. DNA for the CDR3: TGTGCCAGTAGTATATGGCAGGGGTCATCGGGAGCTTTCTTT.

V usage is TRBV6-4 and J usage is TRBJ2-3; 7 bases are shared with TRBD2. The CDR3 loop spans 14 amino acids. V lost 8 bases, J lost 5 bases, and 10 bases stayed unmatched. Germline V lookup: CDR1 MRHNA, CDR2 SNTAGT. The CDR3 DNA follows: TGTGCCAGCTCCCTCGGGGCGGGGGTAGATACGCAGTATTTT. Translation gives CASSLGAGVDTQYF.

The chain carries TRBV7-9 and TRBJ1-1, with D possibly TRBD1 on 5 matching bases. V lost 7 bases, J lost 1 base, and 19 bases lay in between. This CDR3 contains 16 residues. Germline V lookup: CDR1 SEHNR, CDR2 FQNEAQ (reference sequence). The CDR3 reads CASIPLGGSGNTEAFF. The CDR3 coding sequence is TGTGCCAGCATCCCCCTGGGGGGGTCCGGGAACACTGAAGCTTTCTTT.

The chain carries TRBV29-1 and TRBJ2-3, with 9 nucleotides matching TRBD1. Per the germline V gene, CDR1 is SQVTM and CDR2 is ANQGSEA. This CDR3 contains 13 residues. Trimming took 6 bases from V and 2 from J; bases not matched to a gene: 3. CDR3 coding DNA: TGCAGCGTGGGGACAGGGCTCACAGATACGCAGTATTTT. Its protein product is CSVGTGLTDTQYF.

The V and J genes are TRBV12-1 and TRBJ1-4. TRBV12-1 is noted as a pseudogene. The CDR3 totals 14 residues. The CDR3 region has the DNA TGTGCCAGCAGCTCCCCCGTAGGGAGAGAAAAACTGTTTTTT. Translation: CASSSPVGREKLFF.

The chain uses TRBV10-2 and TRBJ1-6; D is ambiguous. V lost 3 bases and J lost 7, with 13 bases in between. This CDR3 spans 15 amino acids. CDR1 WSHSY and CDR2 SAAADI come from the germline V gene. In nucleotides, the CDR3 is TGCGCCAGCAGTGACGGCGGGTACCGAAATTCACCCCTCCACTTT. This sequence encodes CASSDGGYRNSPLHF.

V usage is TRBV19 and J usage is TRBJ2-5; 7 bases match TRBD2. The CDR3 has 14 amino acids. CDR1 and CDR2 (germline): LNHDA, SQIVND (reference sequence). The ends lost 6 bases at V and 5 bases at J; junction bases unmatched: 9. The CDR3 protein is CASRPGGAGETQYF. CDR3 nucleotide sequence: TGTGCCAGTAGGCCGGGGGGTGCGGGGGAGACCCAGTACTTC. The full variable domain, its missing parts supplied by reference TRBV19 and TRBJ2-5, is DGGITQSPKYLFRKEGQNVTLSCEQNLNHDAMYWYRQDPGQGLRLIYYSQIVNDFQKGDIAEGYSVSREKKESFPLTVTSAQKNPTAFYLCASRPGGAGETQYFGPGTRLLVL.

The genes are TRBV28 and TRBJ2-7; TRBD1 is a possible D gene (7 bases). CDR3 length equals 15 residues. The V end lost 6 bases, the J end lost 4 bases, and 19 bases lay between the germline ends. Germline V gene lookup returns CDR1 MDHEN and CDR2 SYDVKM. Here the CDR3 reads CASRPSRTGLYEQYF. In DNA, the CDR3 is TGTGCCAGCAGGCCTTCCCGGACAGGACTATACGAGCAGTACTTC.

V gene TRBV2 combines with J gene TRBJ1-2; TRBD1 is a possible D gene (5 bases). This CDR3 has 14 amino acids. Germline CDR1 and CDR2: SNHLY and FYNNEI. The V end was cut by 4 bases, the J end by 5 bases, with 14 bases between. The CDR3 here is CASSGRGSHYGYTF. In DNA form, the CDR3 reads TGTGCCAGCAGTGGTCGGGGGTCCCATTATGGCTACACCTTC.

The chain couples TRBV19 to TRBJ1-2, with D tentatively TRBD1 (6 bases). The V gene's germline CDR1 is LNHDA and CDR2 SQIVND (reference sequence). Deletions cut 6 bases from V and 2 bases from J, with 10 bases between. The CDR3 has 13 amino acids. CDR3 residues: CASSRQGNYGYTF. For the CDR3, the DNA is TGTGCCAGTAGCCGCCAGGGGAACTATGGCTACACCTTC.

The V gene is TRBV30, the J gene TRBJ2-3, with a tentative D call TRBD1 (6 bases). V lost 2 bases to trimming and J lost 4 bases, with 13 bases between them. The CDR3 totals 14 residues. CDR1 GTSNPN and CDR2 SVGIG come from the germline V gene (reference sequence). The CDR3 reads CAWSPGGGSDTQYF. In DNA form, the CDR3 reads TGTGCCTGGAGTCCCGGTGGGGGCTCAGATACGCAGTATTTT.

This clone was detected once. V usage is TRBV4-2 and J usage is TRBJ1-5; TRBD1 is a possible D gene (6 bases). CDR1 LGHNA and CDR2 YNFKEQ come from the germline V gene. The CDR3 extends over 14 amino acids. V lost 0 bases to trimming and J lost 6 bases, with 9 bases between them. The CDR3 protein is CASSQDGGLQPQHF. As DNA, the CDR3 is TGTGCCAGCAGCCAAGACGGGGGGCTTCAGCCCCAGCATTTT.

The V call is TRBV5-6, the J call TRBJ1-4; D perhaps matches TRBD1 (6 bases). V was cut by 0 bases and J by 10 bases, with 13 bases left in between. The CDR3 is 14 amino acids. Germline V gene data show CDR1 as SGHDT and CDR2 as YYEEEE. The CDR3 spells CASSLDARGGKLFF. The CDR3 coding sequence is TGTGCCAGCAGCTTGGATGCTCGAGGGGGAAAACTGTTTTTT.

CDR3 sequence reads: CASSAMGGAGGSGEQFF. CDR3 in DNA: TGTGCCAGCAGCGCCATGGGGGGCGCGGGGGGTTCTGGTGAGCAGTTCTTC. The V call is TRBV9, the J call TRBJ2-1, with TRBD2 matching 8 bases. This CDR3 is 17 amino acids long. In germline, CDR1 is SGDLS, CDR2 YYNGEE. With 3 bases clipped from V and 9 bases from J, the junction kept 17 bases outside the gene matches.

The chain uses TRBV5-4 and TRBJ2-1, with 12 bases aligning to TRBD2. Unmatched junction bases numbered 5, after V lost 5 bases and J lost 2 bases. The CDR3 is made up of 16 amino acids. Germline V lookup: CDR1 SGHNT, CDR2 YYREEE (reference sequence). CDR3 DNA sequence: TGTGCCAGCAGTAGGACTAGCGGGACAGCCTACAATGAGCAGTTCTTC. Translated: CASSRTSGTAYNEQFF. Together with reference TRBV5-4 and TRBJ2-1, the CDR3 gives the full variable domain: ETGVTQSPTHLIKTRGQQVTLRCSSQSGHNTVSWYQQALGQGPQFIFQYYREEENGRGNFPPRFSGLQFPNYSSELNVNALELDDSALYLCASSRTSGTAYNEQFFGPGTRLTVL.

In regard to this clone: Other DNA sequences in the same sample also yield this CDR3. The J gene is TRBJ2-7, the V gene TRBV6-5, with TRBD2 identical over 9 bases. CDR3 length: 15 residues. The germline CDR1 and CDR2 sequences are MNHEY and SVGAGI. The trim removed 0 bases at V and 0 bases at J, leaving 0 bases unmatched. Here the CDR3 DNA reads TGTGCCAGCAGTTACTCTAGCGGGAGCTCCTACGAGCAGTACTTC. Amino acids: CASSYSSGSSYEQYF.

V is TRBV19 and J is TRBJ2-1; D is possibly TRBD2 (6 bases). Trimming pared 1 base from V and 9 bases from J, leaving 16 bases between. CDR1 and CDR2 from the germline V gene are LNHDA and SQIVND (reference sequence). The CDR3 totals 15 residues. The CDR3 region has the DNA TGTGCCAGTAGTATAGGACTAGTGGTAAACGGTGAGCAGTTCTTC. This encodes CASSIGLVVNGEQFF.

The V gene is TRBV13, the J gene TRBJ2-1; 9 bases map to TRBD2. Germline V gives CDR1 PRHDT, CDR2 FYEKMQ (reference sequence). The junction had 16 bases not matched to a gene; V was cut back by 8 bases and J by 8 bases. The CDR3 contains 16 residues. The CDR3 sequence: CASDRYTGREGHEQFF. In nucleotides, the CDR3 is TGTGCCAGCGATCGGTATACGGGGCGGGAGGGGCATGAGCAGTTCTTC.

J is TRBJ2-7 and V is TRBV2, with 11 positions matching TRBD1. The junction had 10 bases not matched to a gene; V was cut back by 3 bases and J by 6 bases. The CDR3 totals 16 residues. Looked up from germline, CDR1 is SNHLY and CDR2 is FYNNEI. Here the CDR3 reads CASSDSRDRGSGEQYF. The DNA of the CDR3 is TGTGCCAGCAGTGATTCCAGGGACAGGGGGTCAGGCGAGCAGTACTTC.

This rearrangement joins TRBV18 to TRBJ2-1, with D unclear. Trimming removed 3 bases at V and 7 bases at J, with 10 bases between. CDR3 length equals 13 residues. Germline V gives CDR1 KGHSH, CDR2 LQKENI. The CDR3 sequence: CASSPSNSNEQFF. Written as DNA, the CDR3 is TGTGCCAGCTCACCTTCTAATTCGAATGAGCAGTTCTTC.

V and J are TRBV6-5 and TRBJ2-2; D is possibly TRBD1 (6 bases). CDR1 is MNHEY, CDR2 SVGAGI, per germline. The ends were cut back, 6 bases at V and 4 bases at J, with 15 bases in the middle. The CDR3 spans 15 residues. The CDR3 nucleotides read TGTGCCAGCAGGCCCCCGACAGGACTCACCGGGGAGCTGTTTTTT. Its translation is CASRPPTGLTGELFF.

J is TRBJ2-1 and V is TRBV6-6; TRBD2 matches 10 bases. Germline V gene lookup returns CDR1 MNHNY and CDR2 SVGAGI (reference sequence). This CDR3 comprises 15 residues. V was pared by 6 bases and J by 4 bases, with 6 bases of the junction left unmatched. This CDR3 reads CASRTRTSGYNEQFF. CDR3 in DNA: TGTGCCAGCAGAACCCGGACTAGCGGATACAATGAGCAGTTCTTC.

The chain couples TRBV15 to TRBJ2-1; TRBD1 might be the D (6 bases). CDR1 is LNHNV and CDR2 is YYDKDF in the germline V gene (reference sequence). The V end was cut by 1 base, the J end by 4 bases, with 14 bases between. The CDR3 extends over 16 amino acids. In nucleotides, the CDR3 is TGTGCCACCAGCAGAGGAAGGGGGATCCTATACAATGAGCAGTTCTTC. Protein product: CATSRGRGILYNEQFF.